The following is a T cell receptor (beta chain) sequence with its context. These data belong to a study of preoperative IRX-2 immunotherapy in early breast cancer. The CDR3 length is 14 residues. The germline CDR1 and CDR2 sequences are SNHLY and FYNNEI. J was trimmed by 4 bases and V by 4 bases; bases with no gene match: 3. The treatment was: preoperative locoregional IRX-2 cytokine immunotherapy. Sequencing used immunoSEQ multiplex PCR; TCRdb keeps in-frame clones, though not all of them. The sample gives about 67,000 clones, 94% of which show up once; under 2% is in the top ten. The sequence derives from a human donor with breast cancer. The sample here was taken from a patient treated with IRX-2 immunotherapy. The V and J genes are TRBV2 and TRBJ1-1, with 10 bases lining up with TRBD1. CDR3 region: CASSGTGGVTEAFF. The CDR3 nucleotides are TGTGCCAGCAGTGGGACAGGGGGTGTCACTGAAGCTTTCTTT.